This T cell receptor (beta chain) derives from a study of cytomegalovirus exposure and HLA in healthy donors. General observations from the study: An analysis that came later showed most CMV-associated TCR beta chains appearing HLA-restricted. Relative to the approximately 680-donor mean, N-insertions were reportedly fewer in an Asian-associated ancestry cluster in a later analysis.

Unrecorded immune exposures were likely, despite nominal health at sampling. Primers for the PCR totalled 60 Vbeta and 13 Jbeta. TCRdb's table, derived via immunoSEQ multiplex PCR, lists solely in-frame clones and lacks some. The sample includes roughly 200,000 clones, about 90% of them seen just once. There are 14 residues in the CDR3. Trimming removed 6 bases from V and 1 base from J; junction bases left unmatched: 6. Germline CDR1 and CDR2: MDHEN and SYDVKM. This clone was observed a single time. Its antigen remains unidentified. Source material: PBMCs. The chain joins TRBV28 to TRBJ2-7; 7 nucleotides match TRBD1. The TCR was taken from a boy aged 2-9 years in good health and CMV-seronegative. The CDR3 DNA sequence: TGTGCCAGCAGCCCCTCGGGACAGTCCTACGAGCAGTACTTC. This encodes CASSPSGQSYEQYF.